Only a few counts were recorded for the clone carrying this T cell receptor (beta chain). The antigen is not known. This entry is derived from a study of beta chain features in type 1 diabetes. Study-level points and caveats: The analysis here could not establish whether HLA type shapes TCRB rearrangement. A greater similarity of naive, central memory and Treg TCRB repertoires was seen among patients than among healthy donors. Type 1 diabetes patients had fewer VDJ junction insertions and more deletions. In cDNA sequencing, cells with high TCR expression could be over-represented. In every one of the four CD4+ subsets, TCRB CDR3s were moderately but significantly shorter in Type 1 diabetes patients.

Trimming cost V 8 bases and J 1 base, with 14 bases left between them. CDR1 and CDR2 (germline): MNHEY, SMNVEV (reference sequence). This CDR3 contains 14 residues. What was sequenced were expressed TCRB transcripts, since all of the isolated RNA had been reverse transcribed. Here immunoSEQ multiplex PCR was the method, and the copy in TCRdb shows in-frame clones only, minus some. The table has a few hundred thousand clones, around 14% seen once. This sequence originates from a man aged 25 to 40 with type 1 diabetes. The genes are TRBV27 and TRBJ1-2; D is uncertain. Sequencing input: naive CD4+ T cells from blood. CDR3: CASRGSGYNYGYTF. The CDR3 nucleotides are TGTGCCAGCCGAGGGTCGGGCTATAACTATGGCTACACCTTC.